Below, 17 T cell receptor beta chains from the same sample are listed, as sequenced in a study of shared clonotypes between healthy human individuals. Method: immunoSEQ multiplex PCR; TCRdb's copy keeps in-frame clones and lacks some. The data hold 850,000 to 1,200,000 clones, with about 70% observed a single time. Material for sequencing was memory CD4+ T cells sorted from blood. As for subset: CD45RA-negative fraction. The receptor source for this set is a man between 18 and 29 years old in good health.

This clone has more than one count but fewer than ten. The chain employs TRBV5-8 and TRBJ1-1; unclear D gene. This CDR3 spans 14 amino acids. Trimming shortened V by 1 base and J by 1 base, and 8 bases separated the two germline ends. Per germline, CDR1 SGHTS and CDR2 YDEGEE. The DNA of the CDR3 is TGTGCCAGCAGCTTGTCCCAAGCGAACACTGAAGCTTTCTTT. It encodes CASSLSQANTEAFF.

DNA of the CDR3: TGTGCCAGCAGGAGCGGGCTTAATTCACCCCTCCACTTT. Translation gives CASRSGLNSPLHF. The chain links TRBV6-1 to TRBJ1-6; D unclear. The CDR3 spans 13 residues. The V and J ends lost 6 bases and 6 bases respectively, with 9 bases between them. Germline V gives CDR1 MNHNS, CDR2 SASEGT.

The chain joins TRBV28 to TRBJ2-3; 7 bases are shared with TRBD2. The CDR3 is 14 amino acids. Trimming at V came to 7 bases and at J to 3 bases, leaving 7 bases not matched to a gene. Looked up from germline, CDR1 is MDHEN and CDR2 is SYDVKM. CDR3: CASIPWEGTDTQYF. In nucleotides, the CDR3 is TGTGCCAGCATTCCCTGGGAGGGGACAGATACGCAGTATTTT.

The chain joins TRBV7-9 to TRBJ1-6, with 7 bases fitting TRBD1. Germline V gives CDR1 SEHNR, CDR2 FQNEAQ (reference sequence). V lost 5 bases, J lost 7 bases, and 8 bases stayed unmatched. The CDR3 is 15 residues long. The CDR3 DNA sequence: TGTGCCAGCAGCCCCCGGACAGGAGGGAATTCACCCCTCCACTTT. Encoded protein: CASSPRTGGNSPLHF. Based on the CDR3 plus reference TRBV7-9 and TRBJ1-6, the full variable domain is DTGVSQNPRHKITKRGQNVTFRCDPISEHNRLYWYRQTLGQGPEFLTYFQNEAQLEKSRLLSDRFSAERPKGSFSTLEIQRTEQGDSAMYLCASSPRTGGNSPLHFGNGTRLTVT.

The chain joins TRBV28 to TRBJ1-2, with unresolved D. V was clipped by 6 bases and J by 8 bases, with 13 bases between them. This CDR3 is built from 12 residues. Germline values: CDR1 MDHEN, CDR2 SYDVKM. The CDR3 nucleotides read TGTGCCAGCAGACCCGGACGGGGAGGCTACACCTTC. Protein product: CASRPGRGGYTF.

The CDR3 sequence: CASSSGGHGTGELFF. CDR3 sequence (DNA): TGTGCCAGCAGCTCCGGGGGGCACGGGACCGGGGAGCTGTTTTTT. The chain carries TRBV5-4 and TRBJ2-2, with D perhaps matching TRBD2 (7 bases). Germline V lookup: CDR1 SGHNT, CDR2 YYREEE (reference sequence). V was trimmed by 3 bases and J by 5 bases, leaving 14 bases between them. The length of the CDR3 is 15 residues.

There are a few counts of this clone. The chain combines TRBV5-4 with TRBJ2-7; the D gene is possibly TRBD2 (6 bases). CDR1 SGHNT and CDR2 YYREEE come from the germline V gene (reference sequence). The V end lost 4 bases, the J end lost 2 bases, and 16 bases lay between the germline ends. CDR3 size: 15 residues. The DNA of the CDR3 is TGTGCCAGCAGCCCCCCTTTGGGACTTGCCTACGAGCAGTACTTC. Its protein product is CASSPPLGLAYEQYF.

In this sample, this clone turned up a few times. This sample includes further DNA sequences coding for the same CDR3. The chain combines TRBV18 with TRBJ2-5, with D uncertain. Germline V lookup: CDR1 KGHSH, CDR2 LQKENI. CDR3 length: 11 residues. V was pared by 2 bases and J by 5 bases, with 3 bases between. CDR3 DNA: TGTGCCAGCTCACCAGGGGAGACCCAGTACTTC. Its translation: CASSPGETQYF.

The genes are TRBV5-1 and TRBJ1-1, with 9 bases fitting TRBD1. The CDR3 length is 14 residues. The germline V gene has CDR1 SGHRS and CDR2 YFSETQ. Unmatched junction bases numbered 8, after V lost 2 bases and J lost 9 bases. This CDR3 reads CASSLQGANLKAFF. Written as DNA, the CDR3 is TGCGCCAGCAGCTTACAGGGGGCTAATCTGAAAGCTTTCTTT.

This clone was counted a single time. This rearrangement joins TRBV6-5 to TRBJ2-7, with D perhaps matching TRBD1 or TRBD2 (5 bases each). Germline V CDR1 and CDR2: MNHEY, SVGAGI. There are 14 residues in the CDR3. V was clipped by 0 bases and J by 5 bases, with 11 bases between them. CDR3 sequence: CASSYSVGTNEQYF. Written as DNA, the CDR3 is TGTGCCAGCAGTTACTCGGTAGGGACCAACGAGCAGTACTTC.

This chain joins TRBV27 and TRBJ1-5; D not resolved. The CDR3 spans 12 residues. The germline V gene encodes CDR1 MNHEY and CDR2 SMNVEV (reference sequence). V gave up 3 bases and J gave up 6 bases, with 6 bases separating them. CDR3 region: CASSLAGQPQHF. The CDR3 bases are TGTGCCAGCAGTTTGGCCGGTCAGCCCCAGCATTTT.

The genes are TRBV7-2 and TRBJ2-1; 7 nucleotides align to TRBD1. There are 15 residues in the CDR3. CDR1 and CDR2 from the germline V gene are SGHTA and FQGNSA. V was clipped by 4 bases and J by 8 bases; unmatched bases: 11. The CDR3 region has the DNA TGTGCCAGCAGCTACTCCGGGACAGTCATCGATGAGCAGTTCTTC. Amino acid sequence: CASSYSGTVIDEQFF. Full variable domain (outside the CDR3, taken from reference TRBV7-2 and TRBJ2-1): GAGVSQSPSNKVTEKGKDVELRCDPISGHTALYWYRQSLGQGLEFLIYFQGNSAPDKSGLPSDRFSAERTGGSVSTLTIQRTQQEDSAVYLCASSYSGTVIDEQFFGPGTRLTVL.

The chain employs TRBV28 and TRBJ1-4; tentatively, D is TRBD1 (6 bases). Trimming stripped 1 base from V and 8 bases from J, with 14 bases between. The germline CDR1 and CDR2 sequences are MDHEN and SYDVKM. The CDR3 has 15 residues. The DNA for the CDR3 is TGTGCCAGCAGTTTATTAGAGGCAGGGGAGGAAAAACTGTTTTTT. This codes for CASSLLEAGEEKLFF.

This chain joins TRBV5-6 and TRBJ2-2; no clear D gene. The CDR3 sequence is 16 residues long. CDR1 SGHDT and CDR2 YYEEEE come from the germline V gene. V gave up 0 bases and J gave up 2 bases, with 11 bases separating them. The chain's CDR3 is CASSLAPALNTGELFF. CDR3 in DNA: TGTGCCAGCAGCTTGGCCCCCGCCCTCAACACCGGGGAGCTGTTTTTT. Looking up the rest from reference TRBV5-6 and TRBJ2-2 gives the full variable domain: DAGVTQSPTHLIKTRGQQVTLRCSPKSGHDTVSWYQQALGQGPQFIFQYYEEEERQRGNFPDRFSGHQFPNYSSELNVNALLLGDSALYLCASSLAPALNTGELFFGEGSRLTVL.

The chain joins TRBV21-1 to TRBJ1-2. TRBV21-1 is noted as a pseudogene. The CDR3 consists of 15 residues. The CDR3 DNA sequence: TGTGCCAGCAGCAAAGCCTCCGGGCCGAACTATGGCTACACCTTC. Translated: CASSKASGPNYGYTF.

The chain employs TRBV27 and TRBJ1-2; D might be TRBD1 (5 bases). Germline V lookup: CDR1 MNHEY, CDR2 SMNVEV (reference sequence). V was clipped by 4 bases and J by 5 bases, with 20 bases between them. The CDR3 consists of 16 residues. Here the CDR3 DNA reads TGTGCCAGCAGTTCCTACTACGTAGAGGGGCCTTATGGCTACACCTTC. It specifies CASSSYYVEGPYGYTF.

The genes are TRBV7-2 and TRBJ2-7, with unresolved D. V gave up 1 base and J gave up 1 base, with 8 bases separating them. Per germline, CDR1 SGHTA and CDR2 FQGNSA. This CDR3 contains 14 residues. In DNA form, the CDR3 reads TGTGCCAGCAGCTTAGATCATCGTTCCTACGAGCAGTACTTC. It specifies CASSLDHRSYEQYF. Full variable domain (outside the CDR3, taken from reference TRBV7-2 and TRBJ2-7): GAGVSQSPSNKVTEKGKDVELRCDPISGHTALYWYRQSLGQGLEFLIYFQGNSAPDKSGLPSDRFSAERTGGSVSTLTIQRTQQEDSAVYLCASSLDHRSYEQYFGPGTRLTVT.